The 27 T cell receptor beta chains presented below share a single source sample, sequenced in a study of CD8 T cells in ankylosing spondylitis. Using its own MiXCR run on the 5' RACE reads, TCRdb lists one record per CDR3 protein. The repertoire consists of about 340,000 distinct CDR3 sequences, with roughly 14% occurring once and the leading ten covering about 1.1%. The sequencing input was blood, either unsorted or a sorted T cell fraction (not recorded which). Receptors originate from a male donor with ankylosing spondylitis or in good health (not recorded which).

Many counts were recorded for this clonotype. The chain is built from TRBV27 and TRBJ2-7, with 9 bases aligning to TRBD1. After removal of 6 bases from V and 2 bases from J, the junction contained 2 bases not matched to a gene. The CDR3 has 13 amino acids. Looked up from germline, CDR1 is MNHEY and CDR2 is SMNVEV (reference sequence). CDR3 in amino acids: CASRTGGAYEQYF. CDR3 sequence (DNA): TGTGCCAGCAGGACAGGGGGAGCCTACGAGCAGTACTTC.

The CDR3 protein is CASRQMSGRTETQYF. In nucleotides, the CDR3 is TGTGCCAGCAGACAGATGAGCGGGAGGACGGAGACCCAGTACTTC. The chain uses TRBV6-1 and TRBJ2-5; 9 bases line up with TRBD2. J gave up 5 bases and V 6 bases, and 10 bases lay outside the gene matches. The CDR3 contains 15 residues. Germline values: CDR1 MNHNS, CDR2 SASEGT.

V usage is TRBV4-2 and J usage is TRBJ1-1; D call uncertain. CDR1 is LGHNA, CDR2 YNFKEQ, per germline. The CDR3 is 13 residues long. V dropped 7 bases and J dropped 3 bases, with 12 bases sitting between them. The CDR3 loop reads CASTGRGDTEAFF. CDR3 bases: TGTGCCAGCACTGGTCGGGGAGACACTGAAGCTTTCTTT.

This clonotype was picked up a small number of times. The chain has TRBV5-1 and TRBJ2-6; D gene unclear. The germline CDR1 and CDR2 sequences are SGHRS and YFSETQ. CDR3 length: 15 amino acids. The V and J ends lost 4 bases and 4 bases respectively, with 12 bases between them. CDR3 amino acids: CASSLDPTGANVLTF. The CDR3 DNA reads as TGCGCCAGCAGCCTCGACCCAACGGGGGCCAACGTCCTGACTTTC.

This clonotype was counted a single time. The chain couples TRBV6-2 or TRBV6-3 to TRBJ1-2; D uncertain. The germline V and J ends were trimmed by 6 bases and 4 bases, with 15 bases remaining between them. The germline CDR1 and CDR2 sequences are MNHEY and SVGEGT. CDR3 length: 14 residues. The CDR3 nucleotides read TGTGCCAGCAGCGGCGGGGAAGGAATCTATGGCTACACCTTC. Translated, it gives CASSGGEGIYGYTF.

This chain links TRBV30 with TRBJ1-2, with D possibly TRBD1 on 5 matching bases. Looked up from germline, CDR1 is GTSNPN and CDR2 is SVGIG (reference sequence). V was cut by 0 bases and J by 7 bases, with 12 bases left in between. The CDR3 length is 13 residues. CDR3 nucleotide sequence: TGTGCCTGGAGTGTACGGCAGGGTAGTGGCTACACCTTC. Its protein product is CAWSVRQGSGYTF.

The chain couples TRBV11-2 to TRBJ2-2; 8 bases line up with TRBD2. The CDR3 totals 14 residues. V shed 5 bases, J shed 4 bases, and the junction held 3 bases outside the gene matches. Germline CDR1 reads SGHAT; CDR2 reads FQNNGV. CDR3 sequence: CASSLRGGTGELFF. CDR3 in DNA: TGTGCCAGCAGCCTTCGGGGGGGCACCGGGGAGCTGTTTTTT.

The rearrangement uses TRBV12-3 or TRBV12-4 and TRBJ2-3; 8 bases fit TRBD2. V shed 3 bases, J shed 1 base, and the junction held 3 bases outside the gene matches. The length of the CDR3 is 15 residues. The CDR3 DNA sequence: TGTGCCAGCAGTTTTCTTAGCGGGGGCACAGATACGCAGTATTTT. Its protein is CASSFLSGGTDTQYF.

This clonotype was counted at least ten times. This rearrangement joins TRBV12-3 or TRBV12-4 to TRBJ2-4; no clear D gene. The CDR3 length is 15 residues. V lost 4 bases and J lost 0, with 10 bases in between. In DNA, the CDR3 is TGTGCCAGCAGTTATTCTAGGACAGCCAAAAACATTCAGTACTTC. Protein: CASSYSRTAKNIQYF.

In this sample, this clonotype turned up a few times. The genes are TRBV5-1 and TRBJ1-2; TRBD1 agrees at 7 bases. The trim removed 0 bases at V and 4 bases at J, leaving 6 bases unmatched. Germline V gene data show CDR1 as SGHRS and CDR2 as YFSETQ. The CDR3 sequence is 15 residues long. This CDR3 reads CASSLGGGGSYGYTF. CDR3 nucleotide sequence: TGCGCCAGCAGCTTGGGAGGAGGGGGCAGCTATGGCTACACCTTC.

This clonotype was recorded a few times. The rearrangement links TRBV5-1 to TRBJ2-2, with unresolved D. Between the trimmed V and J ends, which lost 4 bases and 6 bases, there was a span of 10 bases. Germline loops: CDR1 SGHRS, CDR2 YFSETQ. CDR3 length: 13 amino acids. The CDR3 sequence: CASSLHEAGELFF. As DNA, the CDR3 is TGCGCCAGCAGCCTTCATGAGGCCGGGGAGCTGTTTTTT.

The rearrangement joins TRBV6-1 to TRBJ1-3; maybe TRBD1 (5 bases). Germline loops: CDR1 MNHNS, CDR2 SASEGT. V gave up 1 base and J gave up 0 bases, with 10 bases separating them. This CDR3 spans 16 amino acids. CDR3 nucleotide sequence: TGTGCCAGCAGTGAAGAAGACAGCTTCTCTGGAAACACCATATATTTT. Translated, it gives CASSEEDSFSGNTIYF.

This clonotype appeared a few times. The chain carries TRBV20-1 and TRBJ2-7; 7 bases agree with TRBD1. The length of the CDR3 is 13 residues. V trimming: 3 bases; J trimming: 0 bases; junction bases outside the gene matches: 2. The germline CDR1 and CDR2 sequences are DFQATT and SNEGSKA (reference sequence). The chain's CDR3 is CSARTGFSYEQYF. The CDR3 nucleotides read TGCAGTGCTAGGACAGGGTTCTCCTACGAGCAGTACTTC.

V and J are TRBV10-3 and TRBJ2-1; D assignment may be TRBD1 or TRBD2 (6 bases each). Between the trimmed V and J ends, which lost 2 bases and 0 bases, there was a span of 8 bases. CDR3 size: 15 residues. Germline V gene lookup returns CDR1 ENHRY and CDR2 SYGVKD. In DNA form, the CDR3 reads TGTGCCATCAGTGAGGGAGGGGGCTCCTACAATGAGCAGTTCTTC. This gives the protein CAISEGGGSYNEQFF.

This clonotype was seen ten or more times. This chain connects TRBV7-2 to TRBJ2-7, with 7 bases that match TRBD2. CDR1 and CDR2 from the germline V gene are SGHTA and FQGNSA. With V trimmed by 2 bases and J by 5 bases, 3 bases remained unmatched. The CDR3 has 13 amino acids. The CDR3 nucleotides read TGTGCCAGCAGCTTATCACTAGCGCACGAGCAGTACTTC. Encoded protein: CASSLSLAHEQYF.

The rearrangement links TRBV2 to TRBJ2-1, with TRBD2 matching 9 bases. Germline-derived CDR1 and CDR2 are SNHLY and FYNNEI. Losses at the gene ends were 4 bases for V and 7 bases for J; bases not matched to a gene: 5. The CDR3 sequence is 14 residues long. The CDR3 here is CASSASGDVNEQFF. In nucleotides, the CDR3 is TGTGCCAGCAGTGCTAGCGGGGACGTAAATGAGCAGTTCTTC.

This clonotype has a count of ten or more. V gene TRBV30 combines with J gene TRBJ1-1; D is uncertain. The germline V gene encodes CDR1 GTSNPN and CDR2 SVGIG (reference sequence). V was trimmed by 4 bases and J by 0 bases, leaving 9 bases between them. The CDR3 length is 13 residues. The CDR3 sequence: CAWNSQMNTEAFF. The CDR3 nucleotides are TGTGCCTGGAATTCCCAGATGAACACTGAAGCTTTCTTT.

This clonotype was seen ten or more times. The chain joins TRBV29-1 to TRBJ1-2; D gene ambiguous. V was pared by 4 bases and J by 8 bases, with 14 bases between. Germline CDR1 SQVTM, CDR2 ANQGSEA. There are 12 residues in the CDR3. Here the CDR3 reads CSVVGPYEGYTF. The CDR3 DNA reads as TGCAGCGTTGTAGGGCCTTACGAGGGCTACACCTTC.

The rearrangement uses TRBV5-5 and TRBJ2-7; 7 positions match TRBD2. Germline trimming cut 3 bases from V and 6 bases from J; bases unmatched to any gene: 9. CDR3 length: 14 residues. Germline assignment: CDR1 SGHKS and CDR2 YYEKEE (reference sequence). The CDR3 region has the DNA TGTGCCAGCAGCTGGGGAGGGATGCTTGGCGAGCAGTACTTC. Translation: CASSWGGMLGEQYF. Looking up the rest from reference TRBV5-5 and TRBJ2-7 gives the full variable domain: DAGVTQSPTHLIKTRGQQVTLRCSPISGHKSVSWYQQVLGQGPQFIFQYYEKEERGRGNFPDRFSARQFPNYSSELNVNALLLGDSALYLCASSWGGMLGEQYFGPGTRLTVT.

This clonotype was picked up a small number of times. V is TRBV5-1 and J is TRBJ1-4, with D possibly TRBD1 on 6 matching bases. The germline CDR1 and CDR2 sequences are SGHRS and YFSETQ. This CDR3 has 14 amino acids. V was pared by 0 bases and J by 8 bases, with 11 bases between. CDR3 nucleotide sequence: TGCGCCAGCAGCTTGGTGGAGGGGACAGAAAAACTGTTTTTT. It specifies CASSLVEGTEKLFF.

The table lists this clonotype with a few counts. The chain is built from TRBV11-3 and TRBJ2-1, with D maybe TRBD2 (7 bases). Deletions cut 5 bases from V and 8 bases from J, with 10 bases between. This CDR3 has 12 amino acids. Per the germline V gene, CDR1 is SGHNT and CDR2 is YENEEA. The CDR3 here is CASSQGGDEQFF. The CDR3 DNA reads as TGTGCCAGCAGCCAAGGGGGGGATGAGCAGTTCTTC.

J is TRBJ2-6 and V is TRBV11-1; D not certain. Germline CDR1 is SGHAT and CDR2 is FQDESV (reference sequence). The ends were cut back, 1 base at V and 0 bases at J, with 13 bases in the middle. The CDR3 runs to 18 residues. CDR3 protein: CASSLEQVGRSGANVLTF. The DNA of the CDR3 is TGTGCCAGCAGCTTAGAGCAGGTTGGGCGCTCTGGGGCCAACGTCCTGACTTTC.

The chain joins TRBV19 to TRBJ2-3, with D maybe TRBD1 (6 bases). In germline, CDR1 is LNHDA, CDR2 SQIVND (reference sequence). Trimming stripped 6 bases from V and 3 bases from J, with 16 bases between. This CDR3 comprises 15 residues. The CDR3 DNA follows: TGTGCCAGTAGATCTACCGGGACAAGGACAGATACGCAGTATTTT. Amino acids: CASRSTGTRTDTQYF.

The chain recombines TRBV9 with TRBJ2-2; no definite D call. Between the trimmed V and J ends, which lost 2 bases and 3 bases, there was a span of 8 bases. This CDR3 contains 14 residues. Germline CDR1 and CDR2: SGDLS and YYNGEE. The CDR3: CASSVEVHTGELFF. Here the CDR3 DNA reads TGTGCCAGCAGCGTTGAGGTTCACACCGGGGAGCTGTTTTTT.

This chain's CDR3 is CASSGQGDNYGYTF. As DNA, the CDR3 is TGTGCCAGCAGCGGACAGGGTGACAACTATGGCTACACCTTC. V usage is TRBV12-3 or TRBV12-4 and J usage is TRBJ1-2; 8 positions agree with TRBD1. V lost 6 bases, J lost 2 bases, and 5 bases stayed unmatched. This CDR3 has 14 residues.

This clonotype occurred a few times. CDR3 coding DNA: TGTGCCAGCAGTTTAGGGCCACAGAACACTGAAGCTTTCTTT. This translates into CASSLGPQNTEAFF. The chain has TRBV12-3 or TRBV12-4 and TRBJ1-1; D is ambiguous. The CDR3 has 14 amino acids. Trimming removed 1 base from V and 1 base from J, with 7 bases in between.

The chain has TRBV20-1 and TRBJ2-3; TRBD2 might be the D (5 bases). CDR3 length: 14 residues. V lost 5 bases to trimming and J lost 2 bases, with 14 bases between them. The V gene's germline CDR1 is DFQATT and CDR2 SNEGSKA (reference sequence). CDR3 amino acids: CSARRPGITDTQYF. The DNA for the CDR3 is TGCAGTGCTCGACGTCCCGGGATCACAGATACGCAGTATTTT.